The sequence of this T cell receptor (beta chain) was determined in a study of glioma-infiltrating T cells. Whole-study results and caveats: Above-expected tissue-blood divergence occurred in all gliomas, most in low-grade ones.

Worth noting for this clonotype: Its antigen is as yet unknown.

The CDR3 is 14 amino acids. The V segment lost 3 bases and the J segment 5 bases; nucleotides outside the gene matches: 9. Germline V CDR1 and CDR2: DFQATT, SNEGSKA (reference sequence). Amplification of TCR alpha and beta CDR3 regions from RNA used iRepertoire nested multiplex PCR. Tissue mRNA or PBMC total RNA, about 90-450 ng, went into one-step reverse transcription and amplification. TCRdb recomputed calls from the multiplex PCR reads with MiXCR, one row per CDR3 protein. This sample has 400,000 or so distinct CDR3 sequences; roughly two fifths occur once, and the top ten carry more than 10%. This receptor was identified in a human donor with low-grade glioma or glioblastoma, undergoing nonglioma brain surgery, or in good health (not recorded which). This rearrangement joins TRBV20-1 to TRBJ2-7; 8 bases align to TRBD1. Sequenced input: glioma tissue, nonneoplastic brain tissue, or PBMCs (not recorded which). The CDR3: CSASHNRGWNEQYF. Written as DNA, the CDR3 is TGCAGTGCTAGCCATAACAGGGGGTGGAACGAGCAGTACTTC.